Listed here are 26 T cell receptor beta chains from one sample, sequenced in a study of breast tumors, draining lymph nodes, adjacent tissues. The lymph nodes were axillary draining lymph nodes from breast cancer patients. TCRdb redid the calling of the multiplex PCR reads with MiXCR, one entry per CDR3 protein. The sample yields around 290,000 distinct CDR3 sequences, 30% to 35% seen once. Sequencing input: axillary lymph node tissue. These receptors all stem from a female donor with breast cancer. Some clones in this sample may be carry-over from other donors' samples.

This chain links TRBV29-1 with TRBJ2-2, with 9 bases aligning to TRBD1. CDR3 length: 13 residues. Germline CDR1 is SQVTM and CDR2 is ANQGSEA. With 3 bases clipped from V and 7 bases from J, the junction kept 3 bases outside the gene matches. This CDR3 reads CSVDKGQGGELFF. DNA of the CDR3: TGCAGCGTTGATAAGGGACAGGGCGGGGAGCTGTTTTTT.

This clonotype came up many times. The CDR3 region is CATSVGQPYEQYF. The DNA of the CDR3 is TGTGCCACCAGCGTGGGACAGCCCTACGAGCAGTACTTC. The rearrangement uses TRBV15 and TRBJ2-7, with 7 positions matching TRBD1. The CDR3 has 13 residues. Germline CDR1 LNHNV, CDR2 YYDKDF (reference sequence). V shed 5 bases, J shed 2 bases, and the junction held 3 bases outside the gene matches.

The chain couples TRBV28 to TRBJ1-5; D is perhaps TRBD1 (5 bases). Germline V gene data show CDR1 as MDHEN and CDR2 as SYDVKM. CDR3 length equals 13 residues. V was pared by 6 bases and J by 4 bases, with 10 bases between. CDR3 sequence reads: CASRPDTNQPQHF. CDR3 coding DNA: TGTGCCAGCAGACCGGACACAAATCAGCCCCAGCATTTT.

This clonotype was observed many times. The chain is built from TRBV12-3 or TRBV12-4 and TRBJ2-6; no definite D call. Deletions cut 3 bases from V and 4 bases from J, with 4 bases between. The CDR3 has 13 residues. CDR3 residues: CASSFGGANVLTF. The CDR3 DNA reads as TGTGCCAGCAGTTTCGGGGGGGCCAACGTCCTGACTTTC.

Comment on this clonotype: A read error may explain this, as a much larger clone is one base away. The chain employs TRBV20-1 and TRBJ1-5, with 8 bases aligning to TRBD1. With V trimmed by 1 base and J by 7 bases, 12 bases remained unmatched. CDR1 is DFQATT, CDR2 SNEGSKA, per germline (reference sequence). CDR3 length: 16 residues. The CDR3 reads CSARVVRQGAFQPQHF. CDR3 DNA sequence: TGCAGTGCTAGAGTAGTTAGGCAGGGGGCATTCCAGCCCCAGCATTTT.

The rearrangement uses TRBV7-9 and TRBJ2-1, with TRBD1 identical over 9 bases. The CDR3 extends over 15 amino acids. Germline CDR1 and CDR2: SEHNR and FQNEAQ (reference sequence). Germline trimming cut 3 bases from V and 10 bases from J; bases unmatched to any gene: 10. CDR3 amino acids: CASSLTGGSGGEQFF. The CDR3, as DNA: TGTGCCAGCAGCTTGACAGGGGGGTCGGGCGGAGAGCAGTTCTTC. Based on the CDR3 plus reference TRBV7-9 and TRBJ2-1, the full variable domain is DTGVSQNPRHKITKRGQNVTFRCDPISEHNRLYWYRQTLGQGPEFLTYFQNEAQLEKSRLLSDRFSAERPKGSFSTLEIQRTEQGDSAMYLCASSLTGGSGGEQFFGPGTRLTVL.

This clonotype was observed at least ten times. The rearrangement joins TRBV5-8 to TRBJ2-5; 14 positions agree with TRBD2. Germline CDR1 reads SGHTS; CDR2 reads YDEGEE. This CDR3 is built from 20 residues. V lost 2 bases, J lost 4 bases, and 16 bases stayed unmatched. The CDR3 coding sequence is TGTGCCAGCAGCTTACCGCCAGGGACTAGCGGGAGTGGAGGCGGAGAGACCCAGTACTTC. As protein: CASSLPPGTSGSGGGETQYF.

This clonotype was seen at least ten times. The rearrangement uses TRBV12-3 or TRBV12-4 and TRBJ1-6; D possibly corresponds to TRBD1 (5 bases). The CDR3 is 17 residues long. V was cut by 0 bases and J by 8 bases, with 17 bases left in between. CDR3 nucleotides: TGTGCCAGCAGTTTAGCGATATCCGGTTGGGGGGATTCACCCCTCCACTTT. Its translation: CASSLAISGWGDSPLHF.

This clonotype came up many times. V and J are TRBV29-1 and TRBJ2-5; 12 nucleotides agree with TRBD2. After removal of 2 bases from V and 4 bases from J, the junction contained 11 bases not matched to a gene. The CDR3 runs 17 residues. Germline CDR1 is SQVTM and CDR2 is ANQGSEA. The CDR3 sequence: CSVEYTTSGSFGETQYF. DNA for the CDR3: TGCAGCGTTGAATACACGACTAGCGGGAGTTTTGGAGAGACCCAGTACTTC.

About this clonotype itself: This may arise from a read error, as a much more abundant clone is one base away. The V gene is TRBV12-5, the J gene TRBJ2-7; D might be TRBD1 (6 bases). Germline-derived CDR1 and CDR2 are LGHNT and FRNRAP. The CDR3 sequence is 18 residues long. The CDR3 DNA reads TGTGCCAGCAGTTCCAGGGGAAGGAGGAGCGGAACCCTCTACGAGCGGTACTTC. Translation gives CASSSRGRRSGTLYERYF.

This clonotype was counted many times. The gene calls are TRBV25-1 and TRBJ2-3, with D perhaps TRBD2 (6 bases). The V gene lost 3 bases and the J gene lost 5 bases, with 12 bases spanning the gap. Germline CDR1 is MGHDK and CDR2 is SYGVNS. This CDR3 region has 14 residues. The CDR3 loop reads CASSEWEAGDTQYF. CDR3 DNA sequence: TGTGCCAGCAGTGAGTGGGAGGCAGGAGATACGCAGTATTTT.

At least ten counts were recorded for this clonotype. The V gene is TRBV5-4, the J gene TRBJ2-5; D is ambiguous. V lost 0 bases to trimming and J lost 4 bases, with 10 bases between them. The CDR3 covers 14 residues. Looked up from germline, CDR1 is SGHNT and CDR2 is YYREEE (reference sequence). CDR3 region: CASSLAQTRETQYF. CDR3 coding DNA: TGTGCCAGCAGCTTGGCGCAGACCAGAGAGACCCAGTACTTC.

J is TRBJ1-1 and V is TRBV5-1; D ambiguous. The CDR3 totals 15 residues. Trimming shortened V by 4 bases and J by 1 base, and 14 bases separated the two germline ends. Germline CDR1 reads SGHRS; CDR2 reads YFSETQ. CDR3 region: CASSQLPSSNTEAFF. CDR3 DNA: TGCGCCAGCAGCCAGCTACCTAGTTCGAACACTGAAGCTTTCTTT.

Comments on this clonotype: Because the CDR3's place on the DNA is in doubt, the DNA is left out and the CDR3 is given as listed by TCRdb. The genes are TRBV4-1 and TRBJ2-3; the D call of TRBD1 is as the table states it, not checked on the DNA. The CDR3 is 22 residues long, counting both termini. The V gene's germline CDR1 is MGHRA and CDR2 YSYEKL. The CDR3 loop reads CASSFYICSARTVTGGLDTQYF.

As regards this clonotype: Mismatch with germline at one junction end may stem from a read error. J is TRBJ1-4 and V is TRBV9; D ambiguous. The CDR3 extends over 13 amino acids. CDR1 is SGDLS and CDR2 is YYNGEE in the germline V gene. CDR3 sequence reads: CASSVTESEKLFF. CDR3 nucleotides: TGTGCCAGCAGCGTCACAGAGAGTGAAAAGCTGTTTTTT.

Remarks on this clonotype: Since a much larger clone is just one base distant, this may be a read error. This CDR3 reads CAGSTGGVKNIQYF. CDR3 in DNA: TGTGCCGGCAGTACAGGGGGTGTCAAAAACATTCAGTACTTC. This chain joins TRBV5-6 and TRBJ2-4, with 8 positions matching TRBD1. Germline V gene lookup returns CDR1 SGHDT and CDR2 YYEEEE. The CDR3 totals 14 residues. The full variable domain, its missing parts supplied by reference TRBV5-6 and TRBJ2-4, is DAGVTQSPTHLIKTRGQQVTLRCSPKSGHDTVSWYQQALGQGPQFIFQYYEEEERQRGNFPDRFSGHQFPNYSSELNVNALLLGDSALYLCAGSTGGVKNIQYFGAGTRLSVL.

This clonotype was seen many times. The CDR3 nucleotides are TGTGCCAGTAGTAAGACAGGGGGGGCTCAGCCCCAGCATTTT. Translated: CASSKTGGAQPQHF. The V and J genes are TRBV19 and TRBJ1-5, with 9 bases identical to TRBD1. The V gene's germline CDR1 is LNHDA and CDR2 SQIVND (reference sequence). The J segment lost 6 bases and the V segment lost 4 bases, leaving 4 bases of the junction unmatched. CDR3 size: 14 residues. Together with reference TRBV19 and TRBJ1-5, the CDR3 gives the full variable domain: DGGITQSPKYLFRKEGQNVTLSCEQNLNHDAMYWYRQDPGQGLRLIYYSQIVNDFQKGDIAEGYSVSREKKESFPLTVTSAQKNPTAFYLCASSKTGGAQPQHFGDGTRLSIL.

This clonotype was observed many times. This rearrangement joins TRBV2 to TRBJ2-2; D might be TRBD1 or TRBD2, each matching 5 bases. The CDR3 is 15 residues long. Trimming took off 0 bases at V and 2 bases at J, with 7 bases between the two ends. Germline-derived CDR1 and CDR2 are SNHLY and FYNNEI. The CDR3 protein is CASSEAGANTGELFF. In DNA, the CDR3 is TGTGCCAGCAGTGAAGCCGGGGCCAACACCGGGGAGCTGTTTTTT.

The table lists this clonotype with many counts. This chain links TRBV11-2 with TRBJ2-1; D possibly corresponds to TRBD2 (6 bases). CDR3 length equals 15 residues. Germline V gene lookup returns CDR1 SGHAT and CDR2 FQNNGV. Trimming left V 6 bases short and J 5 bases short, with 17 bases between. The CDR3 is CASSLGPRGHNEQFF. In DNA, the CDR3 is TGTGCCAGCAGTTTGGGTCCGCGGGGTCACAATGAGCAGTTCTTC.

This clonotype has only a few counts. The gene calls are TRBV27 and TRBJ1-2; D gene ambiguous. V lost 0 bases, J lost 5 bases, and 16 bases lay in between. The CDR3 sequence is 16 residues long. Germline CDR1 is MNHEY and CDR2 is SMNVEV (reference sequence). CDR3 coding DNA: TGTGCCAGCAGTTTATCGAAAGAGGGAGGAGGATATGGCTACACCTTC. Protein: CASSLSKEGGGYGYTF.

This clonotype was seen many times. V usage is TRBV12-3 or TRBV12-4 and J usage is TRBJ2-7; 9 bases map to TRBD1. The CDR3 length is 13 residues. V dropped 5 bases and J dropped 6; count of bases not matched to a gene: 5. CDR3 sequence (DNA): TGTGCCAGCAGTCCGACGACAGGGGGCGAGCAGTACTTC. Its translation is CASSPTTGGEQYF.

This clonotype was seen just once. This rearrangement joins TRBV29-1 to TRBJ2-1, with D unclear. The CDR3 is made up of 13 amino acids. The V gene lost 6 bases and the J gene lost 5 bases, with 14 bases spanning the gap. Looked up from germline, CDR1 is SQVTM and CDR2 is ANQGSEA. CDR3 in DNA: TGCAGCGTCCCCAGAGGAGTCCACAATGAGCAGTTCTTC. This codes for CSVPRGVHNEQFF.

The sample holds many counts of this clonotype. CDR3 residues: CASSLGPGQGLNEQFF. CDR3 DNA: TGTGCCAGCAGCTTAGGGCCGGGACAGGGACTGAATGAGCAGTTCTTC. The V and J genes are TRBV7-8 and TRBJ2-1, with 9 bases lining up with TRBD1. From germline, CDR1 is SGHVS and CDR2 FQNEAQ. This CDR3 contains 16 residues. J was trimmed by 7 bases and V by 1 base; bases with no gene match: 8.

This clonotype was seen at least ten times. The J gene is TRBJ2-3, the V gene TRBV7-2; D unclear. Trimming took off 3 bases at V and 0 bases at J, with 10 bases between the two ends. CDR1 and CDR2 from the germline V gene are SGHTA and FQGNSA. There are 15 residues in the CDR3. The CDR3 nucleotides are TGTGCCAGCAGCTTCGGGTCGCCTAGCACAGATACGCAGTATTTT. It is translated as CASSFGSPSTDTQYF.

Regarding this clonotype: A much larger clone lies a single base off, so this may be a read error. V and J are TRBV11-2 and TRBJ2-1; no reliable D call. The CDR3 is made up of 15 amino acids. Germline loops: CDR1 SGHAT, CDR2 FQNNGV. Here the CDR3 DNA reads TGTGCCCGCAGCTCAAGCACAACTCCATACAATGAGCAGTTCTTC. Translating it yields CARSSSTTPYNEQFF.

This clonotype was recorded many times. This chain connects TRBV10-3 to TRBJ2-2; 8 nucleotides align to TRBD1. Germline V CDR1 and CDR2: ENHRY, SYGVKD. There are 14 residues in the CDR3. V lost 6 bases, J lost 7 bases, and 7 bases stayed unmatched. CDR3 sequence: CAIRDRELGGELFF. The DNA for the CDR3 is TGTGCCATCAGGGACAGGGAATTGGGCGGGGAGCTGTTTTTT.